The present entry profiles one TCR beta chain with its context. Data came from immunoSEQ multiplex PCR; TCRdb stores just in-frame clones and leaves some out. The sample carries approximately 200,000 clones, 70% to 90% recorded once. The sample comes from a study of blood T cell repertoires in COVID-19. Study in general: The study drew acute and convalescent COVID-19 samples from the United States, Italy and Spain. In each case, the material was cDNA or gDNA derived from T cells, B-cell-depleted T cells, or PBMCs.

The CDR3 has 12 residues. Germline assignment: CDR1 MDHEN and CDR2 SYDVKM. V was pared by 6 bases and J by 1 base, with 6 bases between. V usage is TRBV28 and J usage is TRBJ1-1, with D maybe TRBD1 (5 bases). The TCR sequence derives from a woman aged 80 or over with acute or convalescent COVID-19. Sequencing was done on a sample of peripheral blood. The CDR3 loop is CASRQENTEAFF. The CDR3 nucleotides are TGTGCCAGCAGACAGGAGAACACTGAAGCTTTCTTT.